These 21 T cell receptor beta chains were all obtained from the same sample, sequenced in a study of cytomegalovirus exposure and HLA in healthy donors. Researchers ran the PCR with 60 Vbeta and 13 Jbeta primers. Using immunoSEQ multiplex PCR, the repertoire was profiled, and TCRdb retains in-frame clones only, with some absent. The sample includes 100,000 or so clones, more than 75% of them seen just once. The material sequenced was PBMCs. These receptors were taken from a woman in her forties or fifties in good health and CMV-seropositive.

Concerning this clone itself: At one boundary the junction diverges from the germline segment, which might be a read error. The J gene is TRBJ2-3, the V gene TRBV6-4, with a tentative D call TRBD1 (5 bases). CDR1 is MRHNA and CDR2 is SNTAGT in the germline V gene. The CDR3 loop spans 13 amino acids. Here the CDR3 DNA reads TGTGCCAGCAGCGCAGCCGCCACAGGTACGCAGTATTTT. It is translated as CASSAAATGTQYF.

The genes are TRBV7-9 and TRBJ1-1; D gene unclear. The CDR3 extends over 14 amino acids. V lost 5 bases and J 1 base, leaving 11 bases between the germline ends. In germline, CDR1 is SEHNR, CDR2 FQNEAQ (reference sequence). This CDR3 reads CASSKRLGNTEAFF. The CDR3 DNA follows: TGTGCCAGCAGCAAGAGACTAGGGAACACTGAAGCTTTCTTT.

As to this clone: Other DNA sequences in the same sample also yield this CDR3. The chain joins TRBV5-1 to TRBJ1-2, with 10 positions matching TRBD1. The ends lost 0 bases at V and 5 bases at J; junction bases unmatched: 4. The CDR3 covers 15 residues. In germline, CDR1 is SGHRS, CDR2 YFSETQ. CDR3 sequence: CASSLGQGASYGYTF. CDR3 coding DNA: TGCGCCAGCAGCTTGGGACAGGGGGCGTCATATGGCTACACCTTC.

The CDR3: CSAFQGYEQYF. As DNA, the CDR3 is TGCAGTGCTTTTCAGGGATACGAGCAGTACTTC. The chain links TRBV20-1 to TRBJ2-7; D perhaps matches TRBD1 (5 bases). V was shortened by 5 bases and J by 4 bases, with 9 bases between the two germline ends. The CDR3 has 11 amino acids. CDR1 and CDR2 (germline): DFQATT, SNEGSKA (reference sequence).

The chain combines TRBV9 with TRBJ2-2; TRBD2 matches at 13 bases. The CDR3 totals 19 residues. With V trimmed by 0 bases and J by 2 bases, 7 bases remained unmatched. The germline gives CDR1 SGDLS, CDR2 YYNGEE. The DNA of the CDR3 is TGTGCCAGCAGCGTAGCTTCGGGACTAGCGGGAATCAACACCGGGGAGCTGTTTTTT. It yields the protein CASSVASGLAGINTGELFF.

This clone has a handful of counts. CDR3 residues: CASRRSRNTEAFF. CDR3 DNA: TGCGCATCGCGAAGAAGCCGGAACACTGAAGCTTTCTTT. The rearrangement uses TRBV10-1 and TRBJ1-1, with D hard to call. Per the germline V gene, CDR1 is WNHNN and CDR2 is SYGVQD (reference sequence). This CDR3 has 13 amino acids.

V gene TRBV5-1 combines with J gene TRBJ1-1; the D is unclear. The CDR3 is 11 amino acids. The germline gives CDR1 SGHRS, CDR2 YFSETQ. The V gene lost 0 bases and the J gene lost 8 bases, with 5 bases spanning the gap. This CDR3 reads CASSLGEEAFF. The CDR3 bases are TGCGCCAGCAGCTTGGGGGAGGAAGCTTTCTTT.

In its sample, this clone was seen once. This sequence joins TRBV10-1 and TRBJ2-3, with a tentative D call TRBD1 (5 bases). Germline V CDR1 and CDR2: WNHNN, SYGVQD (reference sequence). The CDR3 is made up of 13 amino acids. The germline V and J ends were trimmed by 5 bases and 5 bases, with 11 bases remaining between them. CDR3 sequence (DNA): TGCGCCAGCAGTTCAAGACAGCGAGATACGCAGTATTTT. Its translation is CASSSRQRDTQYF.

The table lists this clone with a count of one. The CDR3, as DNA: TGTGCCAGCAGTGACTCGTGGGGCCAGCCCCAGCATTTT. Amino acids: CASSDSWGQPQHF. The V and J genes are TRBV6-4 and TRBJ1-5, with D perhaps TRBD1 (5 bases). The CDR3 has 13 residues. Trimming removed 0 bases from V and 7 bases from J, with 7 bases in between. Germline CDR1 MRHNA, CDR2 SNTAGT.

The V call is TRBV5-1, the J call TRBJ1-2, with 11 bases that match TRBD1. The V gene's germline CDR1 is SGHRS and CDR2 YFSETQ. Losses at the gene ends were 4 bases for V and 5 bases for J; bases not matched to a gene: 4. The CDR3 covers 14 residues. CDR3 sequence reads: CASSTGQGAYGYTF. The CDR3 nucleotides read TGCGCCAGCAGCACAGGACAGGGGGCTTATGGCTACACCTTC.

V and J are TRBV30 and TRBJ1-2; maybe TRBD1 (6 bases). Per germline, CDR1 GTSNPN and CDR2 SVGIG (reference sequence). Deletions cut 4 bases from V and 3 bases from J, with 15 bases between. The CDR3 totals 14 residues. The CDR3 loop is CAWIPDRSYYGYTF. CDR3 in DNA: TGTGCCTGGATCCCCGACAGGTCCTACTATGGCTACACCTTC.

The rearrangement uses TRBV5-1 and TRBJ2-3, with D possibly TRBD2 on 6 matching bases. The CDR3 spans 14 residues. V was clipped by 4 bases and J by 2 bases, with 11 bases between them. Germline V gene data show CDR1 as SGHRS and CDR2 as YFSETQ. The CDR3 bases are TGCGCCAGCAGCCCGTGGGGGGACACAGATACGCAGTATTTT. The encoded protein is CASSPWGDTDTQYF.

This sequence joins TRBV4-2 and TRBJ1-3, with unresolved D. Trimming stripped 1 base from V and 0 bases from J, with 10 bases between. Germline CDR1 LGHNA, CDR2 YNFKEQ. The CDR3 loop spans 16 amino acids. The CDR3 nucleotides read TGTGCCAGCAGCCAAGGCCCTATTTCCTCTGGAAACACCATATATTTT. This gives the protein CASSQGPISSGNTIYF.

This clone showed up just a few times. The chain couples TRBV5-6 to TRBJ1-1, with TRBD1 as a possible D gene (5 bases). The V gene lost 4 bases and the J gene lost 6 bases, with 10 bases spanning the gap. This CDR3 region has 12 residues. Per the germline V gene, CDR1 is SGHDT and CDR2 is YYEEEE. The chain's CDR3 is CASSPGRAEAFF. CDR3 in DNA: TGTGCCAGCAGCCCAGGGAGGGCTGAAGCTTTCTTT. Together with reference TRBV5-6 and TRBJ1-1, the CDR3 gives the full variable domain: DAGVTQSPTHLIKTRGQQVTLRCSPKSGHDTVSWYQQALGQGPQFIFQYYEEEERQRGNFPDRFSGHQFPNYSSELNVNALLLGDSALYLCASSPGRAEAFFGQGTRLTVV.

The chain has TRBV13 and TRBJ2-2; 8 nucleotides line up with TRBD2. Germline CDR1 reads PRHDT; CDR2 reads FYEKMQ (reference sequence). The CDR3 covers 15 residues. The J segment lost 1 base and the V segment lost 6 bases, leaving 4 bases of the junction unmatched. The CDR3 is CASRHSGENTGELFF. CDR3 sequence (DNA): TGTGCCAGCAGACATAGCGGGGAGAACACCGGGGAGCTGTTTTTT. Looking up the rest from reference TRBV13 and TRBJ2-2 gives the full variable domain: AAGVIQSPRHLIKEKRETATLKCYPIPRHDTVYWYQQGPGQDPQFLISFYEKMQSDKGSIPDRFSAQQFSDYHSELNMSSLELGDSALYFCASRHSGENTGELFFGEGSRLTVL.

V gene TRBV7-9 combines with J gene TRBJ1-2; D gene unclear. The CDR3 runs to 16 residues. Germline CDR1 is SEHNR and CDR2 is FQNEAQ (reference sequence). V was clipped by 2 bases and J by 0 bases, with 13 bases between them. The CDR3 loop reads CASSLQTVGANYGYTF. The DNA for the CDR3 is TGTGCCAGCAGCTTACAGACCGTTGGAGCTAACTATGGCTACACCTTC.

Only a few counts were recorded for this clone. This chain joins TRBV25-1 and TRBJ1-1; 8 bases agree with TRBD1. Germline CDR1 reads MGHDK; CDR2 reads SYGVNS. This CDR3 is 18 amino acids long. V shed 6 bases, J shed 10 bases, and the junction held 25 bases outside the gene matches. The chain's CDR3 is CASSSRPGQGGDFGGAFF. The CDR3 DNA reads as TGTGCCAGCAGCTCACGACCCGGACAGGGTGGAGATTTCGGGGGAGCTTTCTTT.

J is TRBJ2-2 and V is TRBV11-1; TRBD1 matches at 9 bases. The CDR3 covers 16 residues. Germline V CDR1 and CDR2: SGHAT, FQDESV (reference sequence). The ends lost 2 bases at V and 3 bases at J; junction bases unmatched: 4. CDR3 nucleotide sequence: TGTGCCAGCAGCTTAAGGACAGGGGCTTACACCGGGGAGCTGTTTTTT. It encodes CASSLRTGAYTGELFF.

V and J are TRBV2 and TRBJ2-1; the D gene is possibly TRBD1 (6 bases). CDR3 length: 12 amino acids. V was cut by 10 bases and J by 7 bases, with 14 bases left in between. CDR1 and CDR2 (germline): SNHLY, FYNNEI. The CDR3 here is CATLGGINEQFF. The DNA of the CDR3 is TGTGCCACCCTAGGGGGAATTAATGAGCAGTTCTTC. Drawing the rest from reference TRBV2 and TRBJ2-1, the complete variable domain is EPEVTQTPSHQVTQMGQEVILRCVPISNHLYFYWYRQILGQKVEFLVSFYNNEISEKSEIFDDQFSVERPDGSNFTLKIRSTKLEDSAMYFCATLGGINEQFFGPGTRLTVL.

This chain links TRBV30 with TRBJ2-4, with a tentative D call TRBD2 (6 bases). Germline CDR1 GTSNPN, CDR2 SVGIG (reference sequence). The length of the CDR3 is 13 residues. Trimming removed 2 bases at V and 4 bases at J, with 9 bases between. CDR3 DNA: TGTGCCTGGAGTAGTGGGAGGAAAAACATTCAGTACTTC. This gives the protein CAWSSGRKNIQYF.

A remark on this clone: The limits of the CDR3 on the DNA are not certain, so only TCRdb's listed CDR3 is given. The chain links TRBV23-1 to TRBJ1-1; TRBD1, the table's D call, lacks a check against the DNA. TRBV23-1 is filed as an ORF, its function uncertain. The length of the CDR3 is 22 amino acids, counting both ends. This chain's CDR3 is CASGSGHGTLKLSLDKAPEAFF.